A single sample gave rise to the 17 T cell receptor beta chains below, sequenced in a study of blood T cell repertoires in COVID-19. Only in-frame clones appear in the TCRdb table, and some are missing; sequencing was by immunoSEQ multiplex PCR. The sample contains 170,000 or so clones, approximately 83% of which appear only once. The source material was peripheral blood. The receptor set was obtained from a woman aged 60-70 years with acute or convalescent COVID-19.

A remark on this clone: Its ends do not fully match the called genes, so a read error is possible. V gene TRBV7-7 combines with J gene TRBJ2-7, with D unresolved. Germline values: CDR1 SSHAT, CDR2 FNYEAQ (reference sequence). The CDR3 is 11 amino acids. CDR3 protein: CASSPLYEQYF. CDR3 in DNA: TGTGCTAGCAGCCCCTTATACGAGCAGTACTTC.

V gene TRBV7-3 combines with J gene TRBJ1-1; possible D gene TRBD1, 5 bases. Germline values: CDR1 SGHTA, CDR2 FQGTGA. The CDR3 runs 13 residues. Deletions cut 1 base from V and 5 bases from J, with 8 bases between. CDR3 coding DNA: TGTGCCAGCAGCTTAAGCAGGGAAACTGAAGCTTTCTTT. It is translated as CASSLSRETEAFF.

The rearrangement links TRBV3-1 (or the pseudogene TRBV3-2) to TRBJ2-3; 13 bases fit TRBD2. The CDR3 spans 17 residues. Trimming took 1 base from V and 1 from J; bases not matched to a gene: 2. In germline, CDR1 is LGHDT, CDR2 YNNKEL (reference sequence). For the CDR3, the DNA is TGTGCCAGCAGCCAAGCCGGGACTAGCGGGGGCACAGATACGCAGTATTTT. It encodes CASSQAGTSGGTDTQYF.

This clone was detected only a few times. The V call is TRBV9, the J call TRBJ2-3; no reliable D call. The germline V gene encodes CDR1 SGDLS and CDR2 YYNGEE. Trimming removed 3 bases from V and 0 bases from J, with 11 bases in between. The CDR3 runs to 15 residues. CDR3 coding DNA: TGTGCCAGCAGCGAACAGAATCCGAGCACAGATACGCAGTATTTT. This codes for CASSEQNPSTDTQYF.

The chain carries TRBV5-1 and TRBJ1-1; D perhaps matches TRBD1 (6 bases). The ends were cut back, 4 bases at V and 4 bases at J, with 17 bases in the middle. Germline CDR1 and CDR2: SGHRS and YFSETQ. This CDR3 comprises 15 residues. The CDR3 spells CASSPHGGQGTEAFF. Here the CDR3 DNA reads TGCGCCAGCAGCCCACACGGGGGGCAGGGCACTGAAGCTTTCTTT. The full variable domain, rest sourced from reference TRBV5-1 and TRBJ1-1, is KAGVTQTPRYLIKTRGQQVTLSCSPISGHRSVSWYQQTPGQGLQFLFEYFSETQRNKGNFPGRFSGRQFSNSRSEMNVSTLELGDSALYLCASSPHGGQGTEAFFGQGTRLTVV.

The rearrangement uses TRBV3-1 (or the pseudogene TRBV3-2) and TRBJ1-2; no reliable D call. Per germline, CDR1 LGHDT and CDR2 YNNKEL (reference sequence). Trimming took off 1 base at V and 7 bases at J, with 10 bases between the two ends. The CDR3 is made up of 13 amino acids. The CDR3 loop reads CASSQASGGGYTF. For the CDR3, the DNA is TGTGCCAGCAGCCAAGCCTCCGGAGGTGGCTACACCTTC.

The rearrangement links TRBV19 to TRBJ2-5, with 8 bases that match TRBD1. With 5 bases clipped from V and 12 bases from J, the junction kept 11 bases outside the gene matches. The CDR3 extends over 13 amino acids. Germline CDR1 is LNHDA and CDR2 is SQIVND (reference sequence). The CDR3 protein is CASSPGQGGSEYF. CDR3 coding DNA: TGTGCCAGTAGTCCCGGACAGGGTGGGAGTGAGTACTTC.

The J gene is TRBJ2-5, the V gene TRBV4-2; D uncertain. The CDR3 extends over 14 amino acids. Per the germline V gene, CDR1 is LGHNA and CDR2 is YNFKEQ. Deletions cut 0 bases from V and 7 bases from J, with 12 bases between. The CDR3 loop reads CASSQEGSSGTQYF. As DNA, the CDR3 is TGTGCCAGCAGCCAAGAGGGCTCGAGTGGGACCCAGTACTTC.

This clone has just a few counts. The chain combines TRBV5-1 with TRBJ2-3; a possible D gene is TRBD2 (7 bases). Germline CDR1 is SGHRS and CDR2 is YFSETQ. This CDR3 has 15 amino acids. Trimming removed 0 bases at V and 3 bases at J, with 11 bases between. The CDR3 loop is CASSLVGGQTDTQYF. The CDR3 region has the DNA TGCGCCAGCAGCTTGGTGGGGGGGCAAACAGATACGCAGTATTTT.

This sequence joins TRBV4-1 and TRBJ1-4; unclear D gene. The V gene lost 1 base and the J gene lost 6 bases, with 12 bases spanning the gap. Germline V lookup: CDR1 MGHRA, CDR2 YSYEKL. The CDR3 is 15 residues long. The CDR3 spells CASSQGVGSDEKLFF. The DNA for the CDR3 is TGCGCCAGCAGCCAAGGGGTGGGGAGTGATGAAAAACTGTTTTTT.

V and J are TRBV5-5 and TRBJ2-3, with 12 positions matching TRBD2. Germline lookup yields CDR1 SGHKS and CDR2 YYEKEE (reference sequence). V lost 2 bases to trimming and J lost 6 bases; unmatched junction nucleotides: 10. The CDR3 runs to 17 residues. CDR3: CASSFGGTSGGRDTQYF. The CDR3 coding sequence is TGTGCCAGCAGCTTCGGCGGTACTAGCGGGGGGCGCGATACGCAGTATTTT.

The V gene is TRBV3-1 (or the pseudogene TRBV3-2), the J gene TRBJ1-1; D not certain. V was trimmed by 1 base and J by 8 bases, leaving 5 bases between them. The germline CDR1 and CDR2 sequences are LGHDT and YNNKEL (reference sequence). This CDR3 has 11 amino acids. This chain's CDR3 is CASSQASEAFF. The CDR3 DNA reads TGTGCCAGCAGCCAAGCGTCCGAAGCTTTCTTT.

This rearrangement joins TRBV11-3 to TRBJ2-6; D unclear. This CDR3 has 13 residues. V lost 5 bases, J lost 1 base, and 3 bases lay in between. In germline, CDR1 is SGHNT, CDR2 YENEEA. In nucleotides, the CDR3 is TGTGCCAGCAGCACATCTGGGGCCAACGTCCTGACTTTC. This sequence encodes CASSTSGANVLTF.

The chain combines TRBV30 with TRBJ2-5; 7 bases line up with TRBD1. V was pared by 2 bases and J by 1 base, with 1 base of the junction left unmatched. Germline-derived CDR1 and CDR2 are GTSNPN and SVGIG (reference sequence). This CDR3 is 13 amino acids long. The CDR3 DNA reads as TGTGCCTGGAGTCGACAGGGCCAAGAGACCCAGTACTTC. It codes for CAWSRQGQETQYF.

This clone came up a few times. J is TRBJ2-1 and V is TRBV3-1 (or the pseudogene TRBV3-2), with a possible D match to TRBD2 (5 bases). Germline assignment: CDR1 LGHDT and CDR2 YNNKEL (reference sequence). Trimming took off 3 bases at V and 9 bases at J, with 21 bases between the two ends. CDR3 length: 16 residues. CDR3 in amino acids: CASSQDGKVSAPEQFF. The DNA for the CDR3 is TGTGCCAGCAGCCAGGACGGGAAGGTTTCGGCTCCTGAGCAGTTCTTC.

The chain couples TRBV11-2 to TRBJ1-2, with TRBD1 as a possible D gene (5 bases). Germline V CDR1 and CDR2: SGHAT, FQNNGV. Trimming took 0 bases from V and 8 from J, leaving 10 bases between them. The CDR3 extends over 13 amino acids. The CDR3 region has the DNA TGTGCCAGCAGCTTAGAGAGACAGTTGGGCTACACCTTC. Its translation is CASSLERQLGYTF. The variable domain in full, completed from reference TRBV11-2 and TRBJ1-2, reads EAGVAQSPRYKIIEKRQSVAFWCNPISGHATLYWYQQILGQGPKLLIQFQNNGVVDDSQLPKDRFSAERLKGVDSTLKIQPAKLEDSAVYLCASSLERQLGYTFGSGTRLTVV.

The genes are TRBV6-1 and TRBJ1-5; a possible D gene is TRBD1 (5 bases). The CDR3 is 17 amino acids. Germline lookup yields CDR1 MNHNS and CDR2 SASEGT. The V end was cut by 2 bases, the J end by 1 base, with 15 bases between. For the CDR3, the DNA is TGTGCCAGCAGTGAACGCGGGGCGGGTAAGAGCAATCAGCCCCAGCATTTT. Translated, it gives CASSERGAGKSNQPQHF.